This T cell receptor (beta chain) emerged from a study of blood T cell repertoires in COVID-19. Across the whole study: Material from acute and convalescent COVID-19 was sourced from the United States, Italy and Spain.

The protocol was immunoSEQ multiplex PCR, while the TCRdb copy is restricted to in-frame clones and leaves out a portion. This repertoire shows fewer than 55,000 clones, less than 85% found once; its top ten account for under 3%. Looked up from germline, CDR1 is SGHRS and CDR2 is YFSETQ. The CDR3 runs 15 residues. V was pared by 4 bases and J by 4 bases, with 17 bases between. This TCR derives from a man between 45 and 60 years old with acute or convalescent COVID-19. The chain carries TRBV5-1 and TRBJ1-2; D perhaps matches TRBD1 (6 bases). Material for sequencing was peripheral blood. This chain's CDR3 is CASSPGQGTVYGYTF. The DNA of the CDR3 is TGCGCCAGCAGCCCGGGACAAGGAACAGTCTATGGCTACACCTTC.